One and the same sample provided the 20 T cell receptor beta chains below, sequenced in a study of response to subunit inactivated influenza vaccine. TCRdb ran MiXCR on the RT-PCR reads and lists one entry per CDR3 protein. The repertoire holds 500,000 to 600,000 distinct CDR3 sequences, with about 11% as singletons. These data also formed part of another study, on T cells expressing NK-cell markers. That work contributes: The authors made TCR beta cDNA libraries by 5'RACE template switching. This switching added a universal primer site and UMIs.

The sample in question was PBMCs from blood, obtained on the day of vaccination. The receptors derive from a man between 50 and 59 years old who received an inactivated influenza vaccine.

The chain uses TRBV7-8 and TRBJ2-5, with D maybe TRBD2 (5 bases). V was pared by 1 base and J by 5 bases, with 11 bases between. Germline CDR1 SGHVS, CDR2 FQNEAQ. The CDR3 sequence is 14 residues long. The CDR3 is CASSLGASPETQYF. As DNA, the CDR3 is TGTGCCAGCAGCTTAGGGGCTAGCCCGGAGACCCAGTACTTC.

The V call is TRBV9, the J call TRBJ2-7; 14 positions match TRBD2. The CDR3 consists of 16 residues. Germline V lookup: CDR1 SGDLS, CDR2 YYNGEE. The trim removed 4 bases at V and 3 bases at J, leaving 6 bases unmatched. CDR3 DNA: TGTGCCAGCAGCACCGGGACTAGCGGGAGACTCTACGAGCAGTACTTC. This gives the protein CASSTGTSGRLYEQYF.

The CDR3 nucleotides are TGCAGTGCTAGCATGGGACTAGCGGTTCTATACACAGATACGCAGTATTTT. It yields the protein CSASMGLAVLYTDTQYF. The chain couples TRBV20-1 to TRBJ2-3, with TRBD2 matching over 11 bases. CDR3 size: 17 residues. Germline-derived CDR1 and CDR2 are DFQATT and SNEGSKA (reference sequence). V shed 3 bases and J 2 bases; nucleotides not matched to a gene: 10.

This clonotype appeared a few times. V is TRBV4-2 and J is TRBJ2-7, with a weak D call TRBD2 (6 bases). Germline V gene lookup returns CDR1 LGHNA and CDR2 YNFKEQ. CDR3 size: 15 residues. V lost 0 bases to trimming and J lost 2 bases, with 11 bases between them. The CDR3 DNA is TGTGCCAGCAGCCAAGATCTAGGAGGGACCTACGAGCAGTACTTC. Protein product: CASSQDLGGTYEQYF.

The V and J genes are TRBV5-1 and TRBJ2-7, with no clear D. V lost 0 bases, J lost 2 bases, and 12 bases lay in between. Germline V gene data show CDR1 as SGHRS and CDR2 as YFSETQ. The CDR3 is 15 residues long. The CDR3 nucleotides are TGCGCCAGCAGCTTGGGTGAAGGGCGCACCTACGAGCAGTACTTC. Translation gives CASSLGEGRTYEQYF. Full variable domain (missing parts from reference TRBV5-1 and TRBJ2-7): KAGVTQTPRYLIKTRGQQVTLSCSPISGHRSVSWYQQTPGQGLQFLFEYFSETQRNKGNFPGRFSGRQFSNSRSEMNVSTLELGDSALYLCASSLGEGRTYEQYFGPGTRLTVT.

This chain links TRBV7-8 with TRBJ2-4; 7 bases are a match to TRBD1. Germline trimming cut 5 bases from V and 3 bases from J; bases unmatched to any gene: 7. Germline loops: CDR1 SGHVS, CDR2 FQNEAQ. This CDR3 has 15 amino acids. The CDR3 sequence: CASSPARDSKNIQYF. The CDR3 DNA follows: TGTGCCAGCAGCCCAGCCCGGGACAGCAAAAACATTCAGTACTTC.

CDR3 bases: TGTGCCATAGCGACTAGCGGGAGGGCCAGCTCCTACGAGCAGTACTTC. Encoded protein: CAIATSGRASSYEQYF. The chain links TRBV10-3 to TRBJ2-7, with 14 positions matching TRBD2. Per germline, CDR1 ENHRY and CDR2 SYGVKD. CDR3 length: 16 amino acids. V lost 9 bases to trimming and J lost 0 bases; unmatched junction nucleotides: 7.

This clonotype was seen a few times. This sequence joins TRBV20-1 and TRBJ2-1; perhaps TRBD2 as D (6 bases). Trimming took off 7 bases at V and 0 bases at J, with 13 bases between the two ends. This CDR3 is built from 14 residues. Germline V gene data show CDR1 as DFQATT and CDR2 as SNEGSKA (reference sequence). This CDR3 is CSVPAGSSYNEQFF. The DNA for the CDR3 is TGCAGTGTTCCGGCGGGAAGCTCCTACAATGAGCAGTTCTTC.

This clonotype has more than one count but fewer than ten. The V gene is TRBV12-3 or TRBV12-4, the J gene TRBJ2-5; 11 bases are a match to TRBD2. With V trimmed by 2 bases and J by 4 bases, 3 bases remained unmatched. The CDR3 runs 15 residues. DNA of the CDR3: TGTGCCAGCAGTTTAAGGCTAGCGGGAGGAGAGACCCAGTACTTC. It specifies CASSLRLAGGETQYF.

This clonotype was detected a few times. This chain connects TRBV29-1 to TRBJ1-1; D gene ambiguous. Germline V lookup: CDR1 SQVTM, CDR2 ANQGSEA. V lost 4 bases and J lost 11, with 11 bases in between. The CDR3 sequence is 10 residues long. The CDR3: CSVVSDGAFF. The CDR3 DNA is TGCAGCGTTGTATCAGATGGGGCTTTCTTT.

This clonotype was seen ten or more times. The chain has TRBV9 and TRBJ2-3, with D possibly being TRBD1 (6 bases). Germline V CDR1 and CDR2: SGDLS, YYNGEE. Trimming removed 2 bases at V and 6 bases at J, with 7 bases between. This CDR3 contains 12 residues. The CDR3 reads CASSVRGDTQYF. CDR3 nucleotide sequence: TGTGCCAGCAGCGTTAGGGGGGATACGCAGTATTTT.

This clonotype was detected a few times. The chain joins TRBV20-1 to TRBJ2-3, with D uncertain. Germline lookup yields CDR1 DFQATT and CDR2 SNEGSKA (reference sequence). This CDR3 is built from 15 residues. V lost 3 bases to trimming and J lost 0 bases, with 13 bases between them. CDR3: CSASSQTPSTDTQYF. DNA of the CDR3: TGCAGTGCTAGTTCTCAGACCCCTAGCACAGATACGCAGTATTTT.

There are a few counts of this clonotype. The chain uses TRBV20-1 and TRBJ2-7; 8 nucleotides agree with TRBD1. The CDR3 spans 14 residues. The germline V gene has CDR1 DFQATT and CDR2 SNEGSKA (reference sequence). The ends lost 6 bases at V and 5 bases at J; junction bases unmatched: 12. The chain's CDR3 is CSAGSDRGDDEQYF. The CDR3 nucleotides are TGCAGTGCAGGGAGTGACAGGGGTGACGACGAGCAGTACTTC.

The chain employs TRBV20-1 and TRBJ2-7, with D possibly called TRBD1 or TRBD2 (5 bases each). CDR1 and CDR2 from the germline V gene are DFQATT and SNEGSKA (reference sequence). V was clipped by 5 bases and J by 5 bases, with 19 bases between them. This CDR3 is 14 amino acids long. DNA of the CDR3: TGCAGTGCTGAGGGACGGCTAGGGTCCCACGAGCAGTACTTC. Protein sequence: CSAEGRLGSHEQYF.

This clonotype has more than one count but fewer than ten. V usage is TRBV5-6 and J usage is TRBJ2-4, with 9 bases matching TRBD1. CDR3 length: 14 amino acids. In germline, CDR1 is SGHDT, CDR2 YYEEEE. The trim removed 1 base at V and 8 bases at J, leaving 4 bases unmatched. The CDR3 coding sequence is TGTGCCAGCAGCTTGTGGGACAGGGAAGACATTCAGTACTTC. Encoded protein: CASSLWDREDIQYF. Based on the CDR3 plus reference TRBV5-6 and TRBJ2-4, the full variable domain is DAGVTQSPTHLIKTRGQQVTLRCSPKSGHDTVSWYQQALGQGPQFIFQYYEEEERQRGNFPDRFSGHQFPNYSSELNVNALLLGDSALYLCASSLWDREDIQYFGAGTRLSVL.

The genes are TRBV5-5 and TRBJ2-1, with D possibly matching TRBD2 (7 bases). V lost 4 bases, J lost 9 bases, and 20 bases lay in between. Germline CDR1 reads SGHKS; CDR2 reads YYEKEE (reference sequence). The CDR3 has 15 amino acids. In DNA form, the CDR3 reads TGTGCCAGCAGCGGGGTTGGGGGGGCCGAATTTGAGCAGTTCTTC. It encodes CASSGVGGAEFEQFF.

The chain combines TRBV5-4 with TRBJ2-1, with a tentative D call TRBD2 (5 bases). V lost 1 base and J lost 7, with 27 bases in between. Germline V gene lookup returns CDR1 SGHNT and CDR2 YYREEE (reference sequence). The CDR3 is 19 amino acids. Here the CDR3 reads CASSLNRGTIQPKPNEQFF. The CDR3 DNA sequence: TGTGCCAGCAGCTTGAACCGGGGTACCATACAACCCAAGCCTAATGAGCAGTTCTTC.

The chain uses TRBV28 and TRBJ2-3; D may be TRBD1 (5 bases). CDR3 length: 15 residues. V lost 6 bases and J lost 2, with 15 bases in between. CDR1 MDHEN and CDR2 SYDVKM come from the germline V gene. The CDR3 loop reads CASRRIGQDTDTQYF. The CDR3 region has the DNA TGTGCCAGCAGACGAATTGGACAAGACACAGATACGCAGTATTTT. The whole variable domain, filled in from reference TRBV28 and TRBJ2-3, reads DVKVTQSSRYLVKRTGEKVFLECVQDMDHENMFWYRQDPGLGLRLIYFSYDVKMKEKGDIPEGYSVSREKKERFSLILESASTNQTSMYLCASRRIGQDTDTQYFGPGTRLTVL.

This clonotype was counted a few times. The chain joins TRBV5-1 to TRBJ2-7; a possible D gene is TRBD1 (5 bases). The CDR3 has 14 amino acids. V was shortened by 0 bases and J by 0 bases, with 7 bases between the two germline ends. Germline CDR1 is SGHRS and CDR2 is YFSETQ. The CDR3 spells CASSLEGISYEQYF. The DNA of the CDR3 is TGCGCCAGCAGCTTGGAGGGGATCTCCTACGAGCAGTACTTC.

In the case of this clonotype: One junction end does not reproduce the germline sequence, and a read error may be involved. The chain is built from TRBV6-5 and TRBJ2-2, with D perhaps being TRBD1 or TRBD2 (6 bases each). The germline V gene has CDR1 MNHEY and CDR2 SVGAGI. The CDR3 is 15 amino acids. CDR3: CASNSGGLDTGELFF. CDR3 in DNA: TGTGCCAGCAATTCCGGGGGCCTGGACACCGGAGAGCTGTTTTTT.